This T cell receptor beta chain was recovered during a study of T-cell reconstitution after alpha-beta-depleted transplantation in children. Study results and caveats: The study traced high day-60 TCRbeta diversity in some patients to surviving recipient T cells and thymic progenitors. Fresh T-cell production supplied most of the T-cell counts and diversity seen one year after transplant.

The TCRbeta library was prepared with unique molecular identifiers. MiXCR, applied by TCRdb to the PCR reads, yields one record per CDR3 protein. The sample consists of some 550,000 distinct CDR3 sequences, more than 20% of them appearing once. A word on this clonotype: As yet, its antigen is unknown.

The CDR3 runs 10 residues. V lost 10 bases, J lost 4 bases, and 5 bases lay in between. From germline, CDR1 is MNHNS and CDR2 SASEGT. The sequenced sample was PBMCs, mostly from graft donor cells, obtained 360 days after TCRalphabeta/CD19-depleted stem cell transplant. This chain uses TRBV6-1 with TRBJ2-1; D call uncertain. This clonotype originated in a boy younger than two who had a stem cell transplant for acute myeloid leukemia, so the T cells may come from the graft donor. The CDR3 bases are TGTGCCACCTTATACAATGAGCAGTTCTTC. This codes for CATLYNEQFF.